These T cell receptor beta chains were read from a single sample in a study of cytomegalovirus exposure and HLA in healthy donors. Assay: immunoSEQ multiplex PCR; the TCRdb copy retains only in-frame clones and omits some. The table lists around 150,000 clones, around 79% of them singletons. Sequenced: PBMCs. The receptor set was obtained from a woman aged 45-60 years in good health and CMV-seropositive. Each CDR3 is given without its conserved first and last residue. D genes are given only for firm matches.

TRBV25-1	TRBJ1-1	TRBD1	ASSQTGFDTEAF
TRBV5-1	TRBJ2-1	TRBD2	ASSSRTSGGNEQF
TRBV4-3	TRBJ1-2	TRBD1	ASSQPGQGAYGYT
TRBV19	TRBJ1-5	-	ASTDSHQPQH
TRBV28	TRBJ1-1	-	ASSPNFGGGHSEAF
TRBV2	TRBJ2-3	TRBD2	ASSGLAGVGTDTQY
TRBV9	TRBJ1-1	TRBD1	ASATGVTTEAF
TRBV27	TRBJ2-7	-	ASSDSDRSSSYEQY
TRBV6-6	TRBJ1-4	-	ASSYAEGGTGEKLF
TRBV15	TRBJ2-7	-	ATSRDRSYEQY
TRBV30	TRBJ2-2	TRBD2	ASLAEDYTGELF
TRBV2	TRBJ2-1	TRBD2	ASSLAGNSYNEQF
TRBV19	TRBJ1-4	TRBD1	ASTTPPGTGDNEKLF
TRBV5-4	TRBJ2-5	TRBD2	ASSFNSGSETQY
TRBV6-5	TRBJ2-7	-	ASRMNWGDSYEQY
TRBV7-9	TRBJ2-2	-	ASSLVPVGELF
TRBV2	TRBJ1-4	TRBD1	ASSLDRGLANEKLF
TRBV30	TRBJ1-2	-	AWSVRRGGYT
TRBV2	TRBJ1-3	-	ASSFNSGNTIY
TRBV10-3	TRBJ2-1	-	AISTPTGYNEQF
TRBV7-9	TRBJ2-5	-	ASSSGLGGRETQY
TRBV18	TRBJ1-1	TRBD1	ASSLDQGGNTEAF
TRBV5-1	TRBJ1-1	-	ASSPVLNTEAF
TRBV9	TRBJ1-2	-	ASSLTSGYGYT
TRBV5-1	TRBJ1-2	TRBD1	ASSTGGAGRNYGYT
TRBV5-6	TRBJ2-5	-	ASSLLGGLVRETQY
TRBV5-8	TRBJ1-1	-	ASSSEGGYTEAF
TRBV30	TRBJ1-1	-	AWTQGSTEAF
TRBV30	TRBJ1-6	TRBD1	AWSGPRGTGGRGYNSPLH
TRBV5-1	TRBJ2-7	-	ASSLGTETYEQY
TRBV5-1	TRBJ2-2	-	ASSLMDSTGELF
TRBV2	TRBJ2-7	TRBD2	ASKPTGLAAYEQY